The TCR beta chain under discussion was sequenced for a study of T cells after yellow fever vaccination (dated by TCRdb to between 2018 and 2020). Some background on the complete study: The SMART-Seq v4 Ultra Low Input RNA kit was used to prepare libraries from fractions with low cell numbers. To track T-cell clones before and after primary and booster YFV17D yellow fever vaccination, bulk TCR alpha and beta repertoires were sequenced longitudinally. Blood was drawn at multiple timepoints before and after primary and secondary immunization, with bulk PBMC replicates and cell subsets isolated. Two healthy male donors made up the cohort, one aged 18 to 30 years and the other aged 30 to 39 years. The study at large found these results: Compared with the primary T-cell response, the secondary T-cell response was weaker but faster, peaking on day 5 rather than day 15. A small fraction of clonotypes appeared in both the CD4 and CD8 compartments, likely as a result of convergent recombination. Most clones expanded after primary vaccination were re-detected after the booster (about 95% of CD4 and about 88% of CD8), suggesting broad memory maintenance. Computational filtering was required because FACS-sorted repertoires could contain abundant contaminating clonotypes from the bulk population. Because the study included only a couple of donors, the extent to which the findings can be generalized is limited.

The CDR3 runs 13 residues from the cysteine to the phenylalanine. Of all the DNA, just the CDR3 is kept, 39 bases in frame from base 1. Here V drops 4 bases and J drops 6 bases, and the junction holds 4 bases not matched to any gene. The germline V gene (reference sequence) specifies DFQATT as CDR1 and SNEGSKA as CDR2. TCR cDNA was synthesized by 5'RACE template switching, through which a universal primer site and unique molecular identifiers were introduced. cDNA synthesis was primed from both the TCR alpha and TCR beta constant segments. Library amplification used two PCR steps, and the second PCR step added sample barcodes and sequencing adapters. Sequencing of libraries was performed on Illumina HiSeq 2500 (2x100 bp) or NovaSeq (2x150 bp). Per the authors' processing: MIGEC was used to demultiplex reads and collapse the reads into UMI consensus sequences, and MiXCR was used for V(D)J alignment. Vaccine-responding clonotypes were defined with edgeR using replicate PBMC samples, requiring FDR below 0.01 and a log2 fold change above 5 up to day 15. CD4 or CD8 identity was assigned to each bulk clonotype according to whether the clonotype was present at higher abundance in the sequenced CD4 repertoire or the sequenced CD8 repertoire. Through fastp at Q25 and MiXCR, TCRdb rebuilt clones from the public reads, retaining in-frame beta chains. Rows with one shared CDR3 protein collapse into an entry with the most common genes and DNA. The V and J calls shown here were made by TCRdb, not taken from the authors' results. The sample contains about 550,000 distinct CDR3 sequences, roughly 19% of them found a single time. Roughly 13% of the sample goes to the ten largest clones.

This specimen's treatment or condition label, per the study, means: live attenuated yellow fever vaccine strain. At each blood-draw timepoint, two biological replicates of bulk PBMCs were obtained. A standard Ficoll-Paque protocol was used to isolate PBMCs from peripheral blood. TriZol was used to extract RNA from bulk PBMCs, from CD4 and CD8 fractions, and from dextramer-positive and dextramer-negative fractions. Points on this clonotype: The target of this receptor is not known. No clone much larger than this one lies a single base away; base qualities are absent.

The chain was built from TRBV20-1 and TRBJ2-4; TRBD2 fits 9 bases in the junction. The source of this sequence is a man aged 25 to 40 who received the YFV17D yellow fever vaccine. This sample comprised PBMCs, obtained 15 days after the yellow fever booster vaccination. The CDR3 sequence is CSATSGIINIQYF. Here is the DNA: TGCAGTGCTACTAGCGGGATTATAAACATTCAGTACTTC.